This T cell receptor (beta chain) appears in the sequencing data of a study of T cells in Graves' hyperthyroidism and ophthalmopathy. Whole-study findings and limits: Ophthalmopathy, as predicted by the model, came a median 6.5 months after the prediction.

From RNA transcripts, TCR beta CDR3 regions were amplified. The TCR CDR3 was amplified in a first-round RT-PCR using the HTBI primer set. Via MiXCR, TCRdb re-called the multiplex PCR reads, giving one row per CDR3 protein. Here the sample spans around 600,000 distinct CDR3 sequences, approximately 42% being singletons. Note on this clonotype: Its specificity is unknown.

The sample consisted of peripheral blood or thyroid tissue (not recorded which). This TCR was sampled from an adult man with Graves' disease, either hyperthyroidism or ophthalmopathy (not recorded which).

The CDR3 region has the DNA TGTGCCAGCAGTTTTGGTTCCGAGACAGGGGTAGGCTACACCTTC. Encoded protein: CASSFGSETGVGYTF. This chain uses TRBV9 with TRBJ1-2; 8 bases align to TRBD1. The V gene's germline CDR1 is SGDLS and CDR2 YYNGEE. There are 15 residues in the CDR3. The V segment lost 5 bases and the J segment 8 bases; nucleotides outside the gene matches: 14.